These T cell receptor beta chains were read from a single sample in a study of blood T cells in healthy people across ages. TCRdb reprocessed the 5' RACE reads via MiXCR and lists one record per CDR3 protein. The sample contains approximately 1,700,000 distinct CDR3 sequences, roughly two fifths of which appear only once. Sequencing input: blood. Source of these receptors: a human donor in good health. The CDR3 runs from the conserved cysteine through the conserved F or W. The D gene is left open where the match is weak. Size is stated for part of the rows, as once, few or many counts, or as a class when the clone is expanded.

>few|TRBV9|TRBJ2-5|NA
TGTGCCAGCAGCCCCGGTGTGGGACGGGATCGGAGGACCCAGTACTTC
CASSPGVGRDRRTQYF
>few|TRBV5-5|TRBJ1-5|TRBD1
TGTGCCAGCAGCGGAGCACAGGGGGAGCCCAATCAGCCCCAGCATTTT
CASSGAQGEPNQPQHF
>few|TRBV7-9|TRBJ2-7|NA
TGTGCCAGCAGCTTAATGGGCGCCGAGCAGTACTTC
CASSLMGAEQYF
>few|TRBV9|TRBJ2-5|TRBD1
TGTGCCAGCAGCCAGAGAGACAGGGCGGGAGAGACCCAGTACTTC
CASSQRDRAGETQYF
>NA|TRBV20-1|TRBJ2-7|NA
TGCAATGCCCCAAAAACTGGACAGCCCTACGAGCAGTACTTC
CNAPKTGQPYEQYF
>NA|TRBV9|TRBJ1-2|TRBD1
TGTGCCAGCAGCGTAGGCGAAGGTCGGACAGGGGGCTACACCTTC
CASSVGEGRTGGYTF
>NA|TRBV11-2|TRBJ2-7|NA
TGTGCCAGCAATCCGACAGGAGGTCGCTACGAGCAGTACTTC
CASNPTGGRYEQYF
>NA|TRBV12-3/TRBV12-4|TRBJ2-3|TRBD2
TGTGCCAGCAGTACAGGGACTAGCGTTGATACGCAGTATTTT
CASSTGTSVDTQYF
>NA|TRBV7-9|TRBJ1-4|TRBD1
TGTGCCAGCAGGAGACAGGGCTCTAATGAAAAACTGTTTTTT
CASRRQGSNEKLFF
>NA|TRBV20-1|TRBJ2-3|NA
TGCAGTGCTCAGACAGGGAGGTCCACAGATACGCAGTATTTT
CSAQTGRSTDTQYF
>few|TRBV4-1|TRBJ1-2|TRBD1
TGCGCCAGCAGCCGAGCACAGGGGCCGTACAACTATGGCTACACCTTC
CASSRAQGPYNYGYTF
>NA|TRBV4-3|TRBJ2-3|NA
TGCGCCAGCAGCCAGGCCGCGGATGGCACAGATACGCAGTATTTT
CASSQAADGTDTQYF
>NA|TRBV20-1|TRBJ1-5|NA
TGCAGTGCTATGAGAGATCGGGGGCCCTATAGCAATCAGCCCCAGCATTTT
CSAMRDRGPYSNQPQHF
>few|TRBV6-5|TRBJ2-5|NA
TGTGCCAGCAGTAAACGTTATGGGGAGACCCAGTACTTC
CASSKRYGETQYF
>NA|TRBV29-1|TRBJ2-7|NA
TGCAGCGTTGTGGAGATTTACGAGCAGTACTTC
CSVVEIYEQYF
>few|TRBV7-7|TRBJ2-5|NA
TGTGCCAGCACCGACGGCGGGGCTGAGACCCAGTACTTC
CASTDGGAETQYF